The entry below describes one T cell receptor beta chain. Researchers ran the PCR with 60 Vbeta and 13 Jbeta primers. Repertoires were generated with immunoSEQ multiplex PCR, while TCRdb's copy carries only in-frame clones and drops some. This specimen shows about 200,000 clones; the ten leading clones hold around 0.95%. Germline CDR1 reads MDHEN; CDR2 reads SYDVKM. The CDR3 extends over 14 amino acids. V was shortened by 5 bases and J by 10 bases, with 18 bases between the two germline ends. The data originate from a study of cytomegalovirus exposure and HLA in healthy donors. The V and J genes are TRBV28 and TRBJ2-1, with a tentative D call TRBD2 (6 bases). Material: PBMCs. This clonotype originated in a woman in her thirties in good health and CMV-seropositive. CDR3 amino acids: CASSPLGWRDEQFF. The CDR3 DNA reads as TGTGCCAGCAGTCCCCTAGGATGGCGGGACGAGCAGTTCTTC.